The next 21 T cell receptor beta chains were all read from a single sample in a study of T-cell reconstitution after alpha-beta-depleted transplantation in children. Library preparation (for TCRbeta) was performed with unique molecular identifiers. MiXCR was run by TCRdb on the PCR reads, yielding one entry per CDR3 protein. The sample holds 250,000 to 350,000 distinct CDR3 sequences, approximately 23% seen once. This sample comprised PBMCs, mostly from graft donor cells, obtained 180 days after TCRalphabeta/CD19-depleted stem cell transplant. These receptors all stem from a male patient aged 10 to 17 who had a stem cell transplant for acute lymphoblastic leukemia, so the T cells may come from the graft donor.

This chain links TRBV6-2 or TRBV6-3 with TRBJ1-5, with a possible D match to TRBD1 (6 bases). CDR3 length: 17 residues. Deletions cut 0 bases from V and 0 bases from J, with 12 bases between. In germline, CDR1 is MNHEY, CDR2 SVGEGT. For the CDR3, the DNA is TGTGCCAGCAGTTACTCGAAGGACAGCCATAGCAATCAGCCCCAGCATTTT. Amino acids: CASSYSKDSHSNQPQHF.

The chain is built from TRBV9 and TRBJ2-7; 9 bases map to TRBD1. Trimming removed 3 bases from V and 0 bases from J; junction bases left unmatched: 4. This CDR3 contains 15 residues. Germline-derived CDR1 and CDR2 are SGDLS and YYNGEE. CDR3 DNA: TGTGCCAGCAGCGGGGGGACAGGGCCCTCCTACGAGCAGTACTTC. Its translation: CASSGGTGPSYEQYF.

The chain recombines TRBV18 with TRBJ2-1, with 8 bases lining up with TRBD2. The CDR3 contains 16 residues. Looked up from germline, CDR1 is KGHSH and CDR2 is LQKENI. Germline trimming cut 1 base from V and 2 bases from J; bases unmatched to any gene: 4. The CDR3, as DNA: TGTGCCAGCTCACCACAAGTTAGCGGGACCTACAATGAGCAGTTCTTC. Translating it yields CASSPQVSGTYNEQFF.

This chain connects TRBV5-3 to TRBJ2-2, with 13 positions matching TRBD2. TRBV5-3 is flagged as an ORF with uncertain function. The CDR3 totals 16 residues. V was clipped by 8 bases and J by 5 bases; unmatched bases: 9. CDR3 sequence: CASTGTSGIRTGELFF. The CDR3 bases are TGTGCCAGTACCGGGACTAGCGGGATACGGACCGGGGAGCTGTTTTTT.

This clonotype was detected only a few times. This chain's CDR3 is CASSEMGQAQETQYF. The CDR3, as DNA: TGTGCCAGCAGCGAGATGGGACAGGCACAAGAGACCCAGTACTTC. This chain uses TRBV7-8 with TRBJ2-5; 8 bases are shared with TRBD1. The CDR3 is made up of 15 amino acids. Germline V gives CDR1 SGHVS, CDR2 FQNEAQ. The trim removed 5 bases at V and 2 bases at J, leaving 7 bases unmatched.

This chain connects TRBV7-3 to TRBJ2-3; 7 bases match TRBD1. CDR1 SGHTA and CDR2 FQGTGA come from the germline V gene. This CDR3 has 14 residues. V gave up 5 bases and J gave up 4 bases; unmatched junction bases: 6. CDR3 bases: TGTGCCAGCAGCCCGGGACAGAACTCAGATACGCAGTATTTT. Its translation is CASSPGQNSDTQYF.

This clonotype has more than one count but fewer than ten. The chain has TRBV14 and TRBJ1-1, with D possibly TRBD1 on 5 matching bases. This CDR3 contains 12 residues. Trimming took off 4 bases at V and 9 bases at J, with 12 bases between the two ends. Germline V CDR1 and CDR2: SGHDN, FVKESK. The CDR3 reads CASSPTWGKAFF. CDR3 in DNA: TGTGCCAGCAGCCCTACTTGGGGGAAAGCTTTCTTT.

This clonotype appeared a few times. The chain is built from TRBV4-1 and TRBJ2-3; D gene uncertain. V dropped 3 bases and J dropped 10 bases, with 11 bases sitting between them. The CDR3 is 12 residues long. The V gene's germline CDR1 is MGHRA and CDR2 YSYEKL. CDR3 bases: TGCGCCAGCAGCCACGCTGTCCACTCGCAGTATTTT. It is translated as CASSHAVHSQYF.

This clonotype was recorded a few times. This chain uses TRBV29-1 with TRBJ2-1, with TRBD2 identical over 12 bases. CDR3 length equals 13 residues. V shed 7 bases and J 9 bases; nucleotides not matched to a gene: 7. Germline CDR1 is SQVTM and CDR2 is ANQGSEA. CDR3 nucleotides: TGCAGCGGGACTAGCGGGGCTAGGGGTGAGCAGTTCTTC. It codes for CSGTSGARGEQFF.

The CDR3 nucleotides are TGTGCCAGCAAGCCCCCCACTGGGTACGAGCAGTACTTC. Residues: CASKPPTGYEQYF. The chain employs TRBV13 and TRBJ2-7; unclear D gene. CDR1 is PRHDT, CDR2 FYEKMQ, per germline (reference sequence). The CDR3 is 13 residues long. Trimming removed 7 bases from V and 4 bases from J, with 14 bases in between. The full variable domain, in which reference TRBV13 and TRBJ2-7 provide the parts outside the CDR3, is AAGVIQSPRHLIKEKRETATLKCYPIPRHDTVYWYQQGPGQDPQFLISFYEKMQSDKGSIPDRFSAQQFSDYHSELNMSSLELGDSALYFCASKPPTGYEQYFGPGTRLTVT.

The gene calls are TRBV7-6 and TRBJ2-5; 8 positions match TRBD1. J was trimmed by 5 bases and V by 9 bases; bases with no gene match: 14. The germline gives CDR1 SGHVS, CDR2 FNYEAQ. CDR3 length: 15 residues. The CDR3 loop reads CASIRRQGLRETQYF. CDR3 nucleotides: TGTGCCAGTATAAGGAGACAGGGGCTTAGGGAGACCCAGTACTTC.

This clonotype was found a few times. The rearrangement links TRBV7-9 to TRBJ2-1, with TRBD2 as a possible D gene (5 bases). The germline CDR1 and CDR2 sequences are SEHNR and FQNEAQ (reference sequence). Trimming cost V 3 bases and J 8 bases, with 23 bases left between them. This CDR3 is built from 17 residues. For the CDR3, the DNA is TGTGCCAGCAGCTTTTCAAAGGCCCGAGCGGTTCGGGATGAGCAGTTCTTC. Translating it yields CASSFSKARAVRDEQFF.

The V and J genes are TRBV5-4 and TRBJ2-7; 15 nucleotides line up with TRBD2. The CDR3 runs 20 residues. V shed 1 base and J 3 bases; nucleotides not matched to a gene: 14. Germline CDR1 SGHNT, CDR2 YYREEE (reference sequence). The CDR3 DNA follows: TGTGCCAGCAGCTTGTGGACTAGCGGGAGGGCCTCGCCCCCCGACTACGAGCAGTACTTC. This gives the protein CASSLWTSGRASPPDYEQYF. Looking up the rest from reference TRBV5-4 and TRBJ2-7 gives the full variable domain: ETGVTQSPTHLIKTRGQQVTLRCSSQSGHNTVSWYQQALGQGPQFIFQYYREEENGRGNFPPRFSGLQFPNYSSELNVNALELDDSALYLCASSLWTSGRASPPDYEQYFGPGTRLTVT.

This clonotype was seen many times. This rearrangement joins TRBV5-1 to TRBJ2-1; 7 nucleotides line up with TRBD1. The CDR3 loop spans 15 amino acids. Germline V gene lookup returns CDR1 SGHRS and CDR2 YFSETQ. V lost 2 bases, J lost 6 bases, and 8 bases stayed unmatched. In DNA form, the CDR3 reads TGCGCCAGCAGCTTCCTGGGACAGCCCCTCAATGAGCAGTTCTTC. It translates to CASSFLGQPLNEQFF. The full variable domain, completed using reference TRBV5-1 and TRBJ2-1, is KAGVTQTPRYLIKTRGQQVTLSCSPISGHRSVSWYQQTPGQGLQFLFEYFSETQRNKGNFPGRFSGRQFSNSRSEMNVSTLELGDSALYLCASSFLGQPLNEQFFGPGTRLTVL.

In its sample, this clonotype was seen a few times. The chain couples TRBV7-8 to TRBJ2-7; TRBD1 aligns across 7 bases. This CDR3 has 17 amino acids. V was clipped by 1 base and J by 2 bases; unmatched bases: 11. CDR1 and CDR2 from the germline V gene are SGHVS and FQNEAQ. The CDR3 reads CASSLGYRQGLTYEQYF. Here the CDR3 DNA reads TGTGCCAGCAGCTTAGGGTATAGACAGGGATTGACCTACGAGCAGTACTTC.

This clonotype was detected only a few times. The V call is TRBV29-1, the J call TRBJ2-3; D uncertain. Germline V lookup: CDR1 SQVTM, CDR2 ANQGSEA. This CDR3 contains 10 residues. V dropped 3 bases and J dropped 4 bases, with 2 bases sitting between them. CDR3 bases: TGCAGCGTTGATTCAGATACGCAGTATTTT. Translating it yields CSVDSDTQYF.

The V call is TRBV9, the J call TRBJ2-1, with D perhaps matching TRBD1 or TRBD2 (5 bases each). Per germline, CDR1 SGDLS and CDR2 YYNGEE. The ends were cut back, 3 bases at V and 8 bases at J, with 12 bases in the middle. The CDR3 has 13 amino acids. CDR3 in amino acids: CASSAGPRDEQFF. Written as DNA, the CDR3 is TGTGCCAGCAGCGCGGGACCTCGGGATGAGCAGTTCTTC.

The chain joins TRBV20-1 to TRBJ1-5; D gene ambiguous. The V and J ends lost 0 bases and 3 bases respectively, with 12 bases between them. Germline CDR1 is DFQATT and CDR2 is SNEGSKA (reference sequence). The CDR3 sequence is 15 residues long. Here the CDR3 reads CSARDPRRNNQPQHF. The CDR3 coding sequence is TGCAGTGCTAGAGATCCCCGCAGGAACAATCAGCCCCAGCATTTT.

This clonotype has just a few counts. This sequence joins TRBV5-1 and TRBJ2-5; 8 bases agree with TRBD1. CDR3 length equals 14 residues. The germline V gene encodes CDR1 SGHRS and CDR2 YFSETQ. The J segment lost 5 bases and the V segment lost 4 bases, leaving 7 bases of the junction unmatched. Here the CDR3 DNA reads TGCGCCAGCAGCCTATGGACAGGGTCGGAGACCCAGTACTTC. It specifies CASSLWTGSETQYF. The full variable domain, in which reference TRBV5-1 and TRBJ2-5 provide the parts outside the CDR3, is KAGVTQTPRYLIKTRGQQVTLSCSPISGHRSVSWYQQTPGQGLQFLFEYFSETQRNKGNFPGRFSGRQFSNSRSEMNVSTLELGDSALYLCASSLWTGSETQYFGPGTRLLVL.

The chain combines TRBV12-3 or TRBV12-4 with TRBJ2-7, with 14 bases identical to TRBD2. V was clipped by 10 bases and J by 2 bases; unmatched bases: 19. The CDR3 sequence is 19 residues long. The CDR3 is CAICLGRGLAGEGTYEQYF. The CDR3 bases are TGTGCCATCTGCTTGGGGCGGGGACTAGCGGGAGAGGGGACCTACGAGCAGTACTTC.

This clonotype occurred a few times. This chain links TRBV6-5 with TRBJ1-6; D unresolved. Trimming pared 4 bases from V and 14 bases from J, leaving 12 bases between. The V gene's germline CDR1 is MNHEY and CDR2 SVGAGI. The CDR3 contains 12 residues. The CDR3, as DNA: TGTGCCAGCAGTTCGACCGTGGCCTCCCTCCACTTT. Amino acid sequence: CASSSTVASLHF.